Shown below are 15 T cell receptor beta chains from a single sample sequenced in a study of cytomegalovirus exposure and HLA in healthy donors. Profiling relied on immunoSEQ multiplex PCR, and the TCRdb table lists in-frame clones only, not all of them. Of about 79,000 clones listed, 90% to 95% were seen once; the top ten hold approximately 3.8%. Sample: PBMCs. These receptors all come from a woman in her 30s in good health and CMV-seronegative.

The chain is built from TRBV28 and TRBJ1-1; possible D gene TRBD1, 5 bases. Germline CDR1 and CDR2: MDHEN and SYDVKM. Deletions cut 7 bases from V and 3 bases from J, with 12 bases between. There are 13 residues in the CDR3. CDR3 region: CASTLRRDTEAFF. The CDR3 DNA sequence: TGTGCCAGCACTCTCCGCAGGGACACTGAAGCTTTCTTT.

The chain combines TRBV18 with TRBJ2-3; 9 nucleotides align to TRBD1. V trimming: 3 bases; J trimming: 3 bases; junction bases outside the gene matches: 10. This CDR3 region has 17 residues. Germline loops: CDR1 KGHSH, CDR2 LQKENI. Here the CDR3 DNA reads TGTGCCAGCTCACCCCAGACAGGGGGGCAGGCGACAGATACGCAGTATTTT. Protein sequence: CASSPQTGGQATDTQYF. Complete variable domain (other parts from reference TRBV18 and TRBJ2-3): NAGVMQNPRHLVRRRGQEARLRCSPMKGHSHVYWYRQLPEEGLKFMVYLQKENIIDESGMPKERFSAEFPKEGPSILRIQQVVRGDSAAYFCASSPQTGGQATDTQYFGPGTRLTVL.

This clone was recorded once. The chain carries TRBV19 and TRBJ1-5, with D perhaps matching TRBD1 (5 bases). Germline CDR1 and CDR2: LNHDA and SQIVND (reference sequence). Trimming shortened V by 7 bases and J by 0 bases, and 22 bases separated the two germline ends. CDR3 length equals 18 residues. The CDR3: CASNTSVAGKDSNQPQHF. The CDR3 DNA sequence: TGTGCCAGTAATACGTCGGTGGCAGGGAAGGATAGCAATCAGCCCCAGCATTTT.

Only one count was recorded for this clone. The V and J genes are TRBV10-3 and TRBJ2-7, with 10 bases fitting TRBD2. V shed 7 bases and J 4 bases; nucleotides not matched to a gene: 16. The germline V gene has CDR1 ENHRY and CDR2 SYGVKD. The CDR3 contains 17 residues. The DNA of the CDR3 is TGTGCCATCACAAGGGGGTTGGGGCTAGCGGGAGCTTACGAGCAGTACTTC. It yields the protein CAITRGLGLAGAYEQYF.

V and J are TRBV19 and TRBJ1-5, with D possibly TRBD1 on 5 matching bases. This CDR3 region has 14 residues. Trimming cost V 5 bases and J 3 bases, with 11 bases left between them. Germline CDR1 reads LNHDA; CDR2 reads SQIVND (reference sequence). Here the CDR3 reads CASSSQGYNQPQHF. CDR3 coding DNA: TGTGCCAGTAGTTCCCAGGGATACAATCAGCCCCAGCATTTT.

Of note for this clone: One junction end disagrees with the germline gene, perhaps due to a read error. Here the CDR3 DNA reads TGTGTCTGGAGTGTAGGACGGGGGAAAAACATTCAGTACTTC. Protein sequence: CVWSVGRGKNIQYF. The rearrangement uses TRBV30 and TRBJ2-4; possible D gene TRBD2, 6 bases. The CDR3 is 14 residues long. The germline V gene encodes CDR1 GTSNPN and CDR2 SVGIG (reference sequence).

For the CDR3, the DNA is TGTGCCAGTAGTATGGACAGGTTAAACTCCTACGAGCAGTACTTC. Protein sequence: CASSMDRLNSYEQYF. The genes are TRBV19 and TRBJ2-7; TRBD1 matches 7 bases. Germline V gene sequence: CDR1 LNHDA, CDR2 SQIVND (reference sequence). The length of the CDR3 is 15 residues. After removal of 3 bases from V and 0 bases from J, the junction contained 5 bases not matched to a gene.

This clone was picked up a small number of times. The chain is built from TRBV6-5 and TRBJ1-1, with D uncertain. The V and J ends lost 0 bases and 5 bases respectively, with 13 bases between them. Germline CDR1 reads MNHEY; CDR2 reads SVGAGI. This CDR3 contains 15 residues. CDR3 nucleotides: TGTGCCAGCAGTTACTCGACATCAGGAGGGACTGAAGCTTTCTTT. Translated: CASSYSTSGGTEAFF.

The genes are TRBV5-1 and TRBJ2-7, with a tentative D call TRBD2 (5 bases). Germline assignment: CDR1 SGHRS and CDR2 YFSETQ. CDR3 length: 13 amino acids. Trimming took off 4 bases at V and 4 bases at J, with 12 bases between the two ends. The CDR3: CASSAGVAYEQYF. The CDR3 region has the DNA TGCGCCAGCAGCGCGGGCGTCGCGTACGAGCAGTACTTC.

The chain carries TRBV5-1 and TRBJ1-2; D possibly corresponds to TRBD1 (5 bases). V was cut by 0 bases and J by 6 bases, with 15 bases left in between. Looked up from germline, CDR1 is SGHRS and CDR2 is YFSETQ. The CDR3 extends over 15 amino acids. CDR3 sequence: CASSLEYSGSDGYTF. The CDR3 coding sequence is TGCGCCAGCAGCTTGGAATATTCAGGGTCGGATGGCTACACCTTC.

V usage is TRBV5-1 and J usage is TRBJ2-3; 11 bases agree with TRBD2. In germline, CDR1 is SGHRS, CDR2 YFSETQ. CDR3 length equals 15 residues. V shed 4 bases and J 7 bases; nucleotides not matched to a gene: 8. CDR3 in amino acids: CASSATSGGPYTQYF. Here the CDR3 DNA reads TGCGCCAGCAGCGCCACTAGCGGGGGCCCCTATACGCAGTATTTT.

The chain links TRBV19 to TRBJ1-5, with D maybe TRBD1 (5 bases). This CDR3 has 16 amino acids. Trimming left V 1 base short and J 9 bases short, with 19 bases between. Germline-derived CDR1 and CDR2 are LNHDA and SQIVND (reference sequence). The CDR3 is CASSIVTGFVFRPQHF. DNA for the CDR3: TGTGCCAGTAGTATAGTTACAGGATTCGTGTTCCGGCCCCAGCATTTT.

The rearrangement uses TRBV2 and TRBJ2-1; 10 nucleotides match TRBD2. Trimming at V came to 5 bases and at J to 9 bases, leaving 10 bases not matched to a gene. The V gene's germline CDR1 is SNHLY and CDR2 FYNNEI. CDR3 length: 15 residues. Written as DNA, the CDR3 is TGTGCCAGCAGTTCGAATAGCGGGGGGTTATCTGAGCAGTTCTTC. Its protein is CASSSNSGGLSEQFF.

The rearrangement links TRBV15 to TRBJ1-2; tentative D call: TRBD1 (5 bases). CDR3 length: 15 amino acids. The germline V gene encodes CDR1 LNHNV and CDR2 YYDKDF (reference sequence). Trimming shortened V by 0 bases and J by 2 bases, and 10 bases separated the two germline ends. In DNA form, the CDR3 reads TGTGCCACCAGCAGAGACAGGGTGGGCAACTATGGCTACACCTTC. Translated: CATSRDRVGNYGYTF.

The chain has TRBV6-1 and TRBJ1-4; no clear D. The CDR3 is made up of 17 amino acids. V lost 3 bases to trimming and J lost 0 bases, with 14 bases between them. The germline gives CDR1 MNHNS, CDR2 SASEGT. CDR3 bases: TGTGCCAGCAGTGATTATGGTAGCCCGGCAACTAATGAAAAACTGTTTTTT. Translating it yields CASSDYGSPATNEKLFF.